A single T cell receptor (beta chain) is shown here with its context. This record comes from a study of CD8 T cells in Susac syndrome. Included as multiple sclerosis controls were treatment-naive patients who had stable or active relapsing-remitting disease. This CDR3 is built from 18 residues. V gave up 1 base and J gave up 3 bases, with 22 bases separating them. Germline V lookup: CDR1 ENHRY, CDR2 SYGVKD. Random hexamers were used to reverse transcribe about 0.5 to 1 ug of RNA. Across 54 Vbeta and 13 Jbeta, immunoSEQ multiplex PCR amplified TCR beta CDR3. One entry per CDR3 protein results from TCRdb running MiXCR on the immunoSEQ multiplex PCR reads. The sample holds just over 300,000 distinct CDR3 sequences, 92% seen once.

The clonotype comes from a human donor with multiple sclerosis. Input material: CD4+ T cells from PBMCs. The chain employs TRBV10-3 and TRBJ2-7; D is tentatively TRBD1 or TRBD2 (6 bases each). CDR3 amino acids: CAISEFARYREARYEQYF. The CDR3 nucleotides read TGTGCCATCAGTGAGTTTGCAAGATACAGGGAGGCGCGCTACGAGCAGTACTTC.